A single sample is the source of the 18 T cell receptor beta chains below, sequenced in a study of T cells after yellow fever vaccination. Each CDR3 protein gets one entry after TCRdb re-called the 5' RACE reads with MiXCR. Here the sample spans about 63,000 distinct CDR3 sequences, 6.5% to 9% being singletons. The material was CD8+ T cells sorted from PBMCs, obtained 15 days after the yellow fever booster vaccination. The source is a man in his thirties or forties who received the YFV17D yellow fever vaccine.

This clonotype was seen ten or more times. J is TRBJ2-1 and V is TRBV6-2 or TRBV6-3, with 9 bases that match TRBD2. Germline CDR1 is MNHEY and CDR2 is SVGEGT. V shed 6 bases, J shed 5 bases, and the junction held 5 bases outside the gene matches. This CDR3 spans 14 amino acids. DNA for the CDR3: TGTGCCAGCAGCCTTAGCGGGAGAGACAATGAGCAGTTCTTC. As protein: CASSLSGRDNEQFF.

This clonotype came up many times. The chain combines TRBV20-1 with TRBJ2-1; D tentatively fits TRBD1 or TRBD2 (5 bases each). The CDR3 covers 16 residues. V was pared by 6 bases and J by 1 base, with 19 bases between. Germline CDR1 reads DFQATT; CDR2 reads SNEGSKA (reference sequence). In nucleotides, the CDR3 is TGCAGTGCCAACATTCAGGGTGGGACGTCCTACAATGAGCAGTTCTTC. This translates into CSANIQGGTSYNEQFF.

This clonotype came up many times. The chain recombines TRBV12-3 or TRBV12-4 with TRBJ2-3; 14 positions match TRBD2. The length of the CDR3 is 18 residues. With 4 bases clipped from V and 5 bases from J, the junction kept 11 bases outside the gene matches. The CDR3 reads CASSSGLAGVELGDTQYF. The CDR3 bases are TGTGCCAGCAGTTCGGGACTAGCGGGAGTAGAGCTGGGAGATACGCAGTATTTT.

Many counts were recorded for this clonotype. This CDR3 reads CAWSPGLGYEQYF. Written as DNA, the CDR3 is TGTGCCTGGAGTCCGGGATTAGGCTACGAGCAGTACTTC. The rearrangement links TRBV30 to TRBJ2-7; a weak D match, TRBD2 (5 bases). The CDR3 is made up of 13 amino acids. Deletions cut 2 bases from V and 3 bases from J, with 11 bases between. Germline V gene lookup returns CDR1 GTSNPN and CDR2 SVGIG (reference sequence).

This clonotype was seen at least ten times. The chain employs TRBV4-3 and TRBJ2-1; D uncertain. The CDR3 is 14 amino acids. Deletions cut 4 bases from V and 8 bases from J, with 15 bases between. Germline V gene data show CDR1 as LGHNA and CDR2 as YSLEER. The CDR3 protein is CASSPWTKQDEQFF. The CDR3 DNA sequence: TGCGCCAGCAGCCCCTGGACGAAGCAGGATGAGCAGTTCTTC.

J is TRBJ2-7 and V is TRBV30, with D possibly TRBD2 on 6 matching bases. Germline CDR1 GTSNPN, CDR2 SVGIG (reference sequence). V was cut by 4 bases and J by 7 bases, with 14 bases left in between. CDR3 size: 12 residues. The CDR3 loop is CAWMSGAREQYF. The CDR3 nucleotides are TGTGCCTGGATGTCGGGAGCTCGGGAGCAGTACTTC.

The table lists this clonotype with many counts. The V gene is TRBV14, the J gene TRBJ2-7, with no clear D. V was trimmed by 3 bases and J by 3 bases, leaving 9 bases between them. The CDR3 sequence is 13 residues long. Looked up from germline, CDR1 is SGHDN and CDR2 is FVKESK. CDR3 nucleotides: TGTGCCAGCAGCCACTCAGGTCTCTACGAGCAGTACTTC. Amino acid sequence: CASSHSGLYEQYF.

The table lists this clonotype with many counts. The CDR3 sequence is CASNHGTSGETQYF. CDR3 DNA sequence: TGTGCCAGTAACCACGGGACTAGCGGTGAGACCCAGTACTTC. J is TRBJ2-5 and V is TRBV19; 11 bases map to TRBD2. The V segment lost 7 bases and the J segment 5 bases; nucleotides outside the gene matches: 6. The CDR3 contains 14 residues. Per the germline V gene, CDR1 is LNHDA and CDR2 is SQIVND (reference sequence).

This clonotype was detected many times. V is TRBV5-5 and J is TRBJ2-7; TRBD1 matches 7 bases. CDR3 size: 14 residues. Germline loops: CDR1 SGHKS, CDR2 YYEKEE (reference sequence). V trimming: 3 bases; J trimming: 5 bases; junction bases outside the gene matches: 8. The CDR3 DNA follows: TGTGCCAGCAGCTACGGACAGGACTGGAACGAGCAGTACTTC. This sequence encodes CASSYGQDWNEQYF.

This clonotype has ten or more counts. The limits of the CDR3 on the DNA are not certain, so only TCRdb's listed CDR3 is given. The J gene is TRBJ2-1, the V gene TRBV7-2; the D call TRBD1 from the table was never checked on the DNA. The CDR3 extends over 17 residues, inclusive of both ends. The germline gives CDR1 SGHTA, CDR2 FQGNSA. CDR3 sequence reads: CASSLAVLGGTYNEQFF.

This clonotype was observed at least ten times. V and J are TRBV13 and TRBJ2-1; a possible D gene is TRBD2 (6 bases). The CDR3 sequence is 14 residues long. From germline, CDR1 is PRHDT and CDR2 FYEKMQ (reference sequence). Trimming stripped 3 bases from V and 7 bases from J, with 13 bases between. CDR3 DNA: TGTGCCAGCAGCTTGGGACGGGCGGGGAATGAGCAGTTCTTC. Translating it yields CASSLGRAGNEQFF.

At least ten counts were recorded for this clonotype. The chain combines TRBV6-5 with TRBJ2-4; 7 bases map to TRBD2. The CDR3 length is 14 residues. Trimming cost V 4 bases and J 9 bases; bases outside gene matches: 9. Germline V gene data show CDR1 as MNHEY and CDR2 as SVGAGI. The CDR3: CASSLGGTGAIQYF. The CDR3 nucleotides are TGTGCCAGCAGTTTGGGGGGGACGGGCGCCATTCAGTACTTC.

In this sample, this clonotype turned up many times. The chain has TRBV12-3 or TRBV12-4 and TRBJ2-3; 7 bases align to TRBD2. The ends lost 3 bases at V and 8 bases at J; junction bases unmatched: 5. The CDR3 is 13 amino acids. CDR3 protein: CASSFPGEGTQYF. DNA of the CDR3: TGTGCCAGCAGTTTCCCCGGGGAGGGTACGCAGTATTTT.

The table lists this clonotype with many counts. The CDR3 DNA follows: TGTGCCACCAGTGGGGGACCCTCCTACAATGAGCAGTTCTTC. Its translation is CATSGGPSYNEQFF. The chain joins TRBV24-1 to TRBJ2-1; possibly TRBD1 or TRBD2 for D (5 bases each). The CDR3 runs 14 residues. Trimming pared 5 bases from V and 0 bases from J, leaving 7 bases between. From germline, CDR1 is KGHDR and CDR2 SFDVKD.

This clonotype was observed at least ten times. The chain carries TRBV6-6 and TRBJ2-7; D remains ambiguous. This CDR3 comprises 13 residues. Germline CDR1 and CDR2: MNHNY and SVGAGI (reference sequence). V was pared by 6 bases and J by 4 bases, with 13 bases between. The CDR3 DNA reads as TGTGCCAGCAGCACTGACGATGGGTACGAGCAGTACTTC. Translated: CASSTDDGYEQYF.

This clonotype was picked up many times. V usage is TRBV7-9 and J usage is TRBJ2-3; 7 bases are shared with TRBD2. The J segment lost 6 bases and the V segment lost 0 bases, leaving 9 bases of the junction unmatched. Per the germline V gene, CDR1 is SEHNR and CDR2 is FQNEAQ (reference sequence). This CDR3 is 16 amino acids long. The CDR3 nucleotides read TGTGCCAGCAGCTTAGCGCGGCCCGGGGGGTATGATACGCAGTATTTT. This translates into CASSLARPGGYDTQYF.

This clonotype was counted many times. The chain has TRBV5-1 and TRBJ2-1, with TRBD2 as a possible D gene (6 bases). This CDR3 has 12 amino acids. Germline V CDR1 and CDR2: SGHRS, YFSETQ. V lost 5 bases and J 8 bases, leaving 11 bases between the germline ends. The CDR3 region is CASSWRDDEQFF. The DNA for the CDR3 is TGCGCCAGCAGTTGGCGGGACGATGAGCAGTTCTTC.

This clonotype showed up just a few times. The chain links TRBV5-6 to TRBJ2-1, with TRBD2 identical over 8 bases. The CDR3 extends over 15 amino acids. Germline V gives CDR1 SGHDT, CDR2 YYEEEE. After removal of 6 bases from V and 6 bases from J, the junction contained 11 bases not matched to a gene. CDR3 sequence reads: CASTTPRTSGNEQFF. The CDR3 region has the DNA TGTGCCAGCACCACCCCCCGAACTAGCGGCAATGAGCAGTTCTTC.